The source of this T cell receptor beta chain is a study of blood T cell repertoires in COVID-19 (dated by TCRdb to about 2020). General notes on the study: Collaborator samples came from the United States, Italy and Spain and covered acute and convalescent phases of COVID-19. Samples came from the ongoing ImmuneRACE study (first 160 participants) plus 1,254 subjects from 6 global collaborators. Subjects who had been exposed to COVID-19, were actively infected with it, or had recovered from it provided the deeply sampled blood TCRbeta repertoires that made up the dataset. HLA class I and class II types, where available, came from metadata supplied by the sample provider rather than from assay-based typing. The prospective study material was composed of cDNA or gDNA derived from T cells, B-cell-depleted T cells, or PBMCs. A freely available public database, intended as a resource for researchers studying the immune response to SARS-CoV-2, is where the repertoires were released. Sample metadata almost always included a de-identified subject ID, COVID-19 status, age in years and sex.

Beyond this particular receptor, the publication reports: How much clinical and demographic metadata was included differed by source and by participant, and the metadata was provided uncurated.

In Seattle, one collaborating source enrolled patients while the infection was active and tracked those patients longitudinally over the course of disease. The collaborating institutions used their own protocols to collect whole blood in K2EDTA tubes. For TCRbeta analysis, collaborator samples were shipped as frozen whole blood, as isolated PBMCs, or as DNA extracted from either sample type. Regarding this clone: Its recognized antigen is unknown. No clone much larger than this one lies a single base away; base qualities are absent.

TCRbeta CDR3 regions were amplified from genomic DNA by means of the immunoSEQ Assay, a bias-controlled multiplex PCR. In the paper's pipeline: The number of nucleated cells in each sample was estimated from the amplification of reference gene primers within the assay. To quantify the absolute abundance of each unique TCRbeta CDR3 rearrangement, sequence reads were collapsed and filtered. Productive Simpson clonality was computed per sample as the square root of Simpson's diversity index over productive rearrangements. In TCRdb, the immuneACCESS table is reduced to in-frame sequences with V and J assigned. These tables do not hold every clone; where another copy was compared, an unresolved V gene accounts for under half, and the others remain unexplained. V, J and clone size are taken as reported in that table, and D and trimming were inferred from the DNA itself. Counted in this sample were 250,000 to 300,000 clones; roughly 90% of them appeared once. The ten biggest clones cover about an eighth of the sample.

The CDR3 sequence holds 15 residues, the cysteine and phenylalanine included. Only CDR3 DNA remains: 45 bases, in frame from the first base. From V the trimming removes 0 bases and from J it removes 2 bases, while the gene matches leave 3 bases of the junction unaccounted for. CDR1 is given as SGDLS and CDR2 as YYNGEE, both from the germline V gene. Sample: peripheral blood. The chain is assembled from TRBV9 and TRBJ2-5, with 8 junctional bases fitting TRBD2. This clonotype was obtained from a woman aged 25 to 39 with COVID-19, enrolled during active disease. Here the CDR3 is given as CASSVGGGGQETQYF. The DNA sequence is as follows: TGTGCCAGCAGCGTAGGCGGCGGGGGGCAAGAGACCCAGTACTTC. The CDR3, completed at both ends by the reference TRBV9 and TRBJ2-5 genes, gives the full variable domain DSGVTQTPKHLITATGQRVTLRCSPRSGDLSVYWYQQSLDQGLQFLIQYYNGEERAKGNILERFSAQQFPDLHSELNLSSLELGDSALYFCASSVGGGGQETQYFGPGTRLLVL.